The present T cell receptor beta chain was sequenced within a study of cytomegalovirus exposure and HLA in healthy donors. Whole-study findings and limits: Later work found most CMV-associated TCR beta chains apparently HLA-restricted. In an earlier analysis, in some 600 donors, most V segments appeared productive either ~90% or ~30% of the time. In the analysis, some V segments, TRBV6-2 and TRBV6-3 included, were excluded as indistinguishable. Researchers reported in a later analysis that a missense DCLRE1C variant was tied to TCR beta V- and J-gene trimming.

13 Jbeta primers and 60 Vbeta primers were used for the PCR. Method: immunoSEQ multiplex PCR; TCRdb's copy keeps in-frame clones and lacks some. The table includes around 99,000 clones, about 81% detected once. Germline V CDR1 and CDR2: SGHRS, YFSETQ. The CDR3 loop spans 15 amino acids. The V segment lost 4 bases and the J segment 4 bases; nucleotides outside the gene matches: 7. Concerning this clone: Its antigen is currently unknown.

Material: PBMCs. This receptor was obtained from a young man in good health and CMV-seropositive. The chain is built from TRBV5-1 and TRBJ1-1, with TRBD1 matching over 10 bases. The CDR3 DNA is TGCGCCAGCAGCCCCGTAGGACAGGGGGGCACTGAAGCTTTCTTT. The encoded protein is CASSPVGQGGTEAFF.